This T cell receptor beta chain was sequenced during a study of cytomegalovirus exposure and HLA in healthy donors. Findings and limits, study-wide: Being indistinguishable, some V segments were excluded, TRBV6-2 and TRBV6-3 among them.

The CDR3 extends over 14 amino acids. After removal of 5 bases from V and 4 bases from J, the junction contained 7 bases not matched to a gene. The germline CDR1 and CDR2 sequences are GTSNPN and SVGIG (reference sequence). PCR primers comprised 60 Vbeta and 13 Jbeta primers. Assay: immunoSEQ multiplex PCR; the TCRdb copy retains only in-frame clones and omits some. In total, the table holds over 30,000 clones. In regard to this clone: The antigen is undetermined.

The sample comprised PBMCs. The sequence was obtained from a woman aged 40 to 50 in good health and CMV-seropositive. The chain links TRBV30 to TRBJ2-1; TRBD2 aligns across 8 bases. The CDR3 reads CAWQALAEYNEQFF. The CDR3 coding sequence is TGTGCCTGGCAGGCACTAGCGGAATACAATGAGCAGTTCTTC.